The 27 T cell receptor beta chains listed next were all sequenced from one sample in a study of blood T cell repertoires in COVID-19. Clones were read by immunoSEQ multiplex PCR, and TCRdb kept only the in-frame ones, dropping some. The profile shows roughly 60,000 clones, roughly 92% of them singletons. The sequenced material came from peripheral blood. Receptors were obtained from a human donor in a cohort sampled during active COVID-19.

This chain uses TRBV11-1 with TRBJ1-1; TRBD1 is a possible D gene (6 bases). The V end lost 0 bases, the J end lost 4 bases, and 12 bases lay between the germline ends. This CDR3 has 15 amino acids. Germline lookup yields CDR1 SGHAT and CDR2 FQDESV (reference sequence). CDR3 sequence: CASSLARGAVTEAFF. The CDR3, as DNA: TGTGCCAGCAGCTTAGCGCGGGGGGCAGTCACTGAAGCTTTCTTT.

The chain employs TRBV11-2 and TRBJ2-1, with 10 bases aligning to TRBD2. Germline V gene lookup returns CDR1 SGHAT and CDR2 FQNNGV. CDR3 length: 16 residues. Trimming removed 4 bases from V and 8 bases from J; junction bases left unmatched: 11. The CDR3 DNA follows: TGTGCCAGCAGCTGGCTGGCTAGCGGGAGTGAGGATGAGCAGTTCTTC. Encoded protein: CASSWLASGSEDEQFF.

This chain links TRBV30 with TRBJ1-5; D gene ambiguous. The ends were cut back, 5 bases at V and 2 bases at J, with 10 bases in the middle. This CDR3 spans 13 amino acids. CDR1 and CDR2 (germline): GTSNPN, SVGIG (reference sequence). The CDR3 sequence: CAWATAGNQPQHF. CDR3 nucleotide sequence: TGTGCCTGGGCCACGGCGGGCAATCAGCCCCAGCATTTT.

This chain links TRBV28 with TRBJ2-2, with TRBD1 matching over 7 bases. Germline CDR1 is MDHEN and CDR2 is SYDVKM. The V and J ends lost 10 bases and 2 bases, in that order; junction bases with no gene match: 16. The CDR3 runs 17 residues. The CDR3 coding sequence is TGTGCCACCATGATCGTCCCCGGGACAGAAAACACCGGGGAGCTGTTTTTT. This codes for CATMIVPGTENTGELFF. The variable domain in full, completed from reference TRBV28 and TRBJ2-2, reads DVKVTQSSRYLVKRTGEKVFLECVQDMDHENMFWYRQDPGLGLRLIYFSYDVKMKEKGDIPEGYSVSREKKERFSLILESASTNQTSMYLCATMIVPGTENTGELFFGEGSRLTVL.

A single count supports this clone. CDR3: CASSLGSGGGYNEQFF. CDR3 bases: TGTGCCAGCAGCTTAGGTAGCGGGGGGGGCTACAATGAGCAGTTCTTC. The chain employs TRBV7-2 and TRBJ2-1; 11 bases line up with TRBD2. This CDR3 has 16 amino acids. Germline CDR1 is SGHTA and CDR2 is FQGNSA. The ends lost 1 base at V and 3 bases at J; junction bases unmatched: 2.

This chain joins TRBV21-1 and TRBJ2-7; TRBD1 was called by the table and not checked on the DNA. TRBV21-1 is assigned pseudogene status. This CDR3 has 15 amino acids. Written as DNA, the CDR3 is TGTGCCAGCAGCACCGACAGGGACGGGTGCTGCGAGCAGTACTTC. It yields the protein CASSTDRDGCCEQYF.

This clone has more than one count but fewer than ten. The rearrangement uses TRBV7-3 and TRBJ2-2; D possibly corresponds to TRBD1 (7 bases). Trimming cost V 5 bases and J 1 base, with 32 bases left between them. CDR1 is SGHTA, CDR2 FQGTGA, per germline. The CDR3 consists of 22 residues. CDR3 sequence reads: CASSPLGRDRTLGGENTGELFF. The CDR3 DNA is TGTGCCAGCAGCCCACTTGGACGGGACAGAACACTTGGAGGGGAGAACACCGGGGAGCTGTTTTTT.

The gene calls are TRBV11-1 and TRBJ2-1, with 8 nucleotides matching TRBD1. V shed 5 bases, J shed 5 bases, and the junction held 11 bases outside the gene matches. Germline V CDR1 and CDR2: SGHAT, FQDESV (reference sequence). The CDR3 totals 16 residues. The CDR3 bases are TGTGCCAGCAGCCCTCTGGTTGGACAGGGAGACAATGAGCAGTTCTTC. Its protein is CASSPLVGQGDNEQFF.

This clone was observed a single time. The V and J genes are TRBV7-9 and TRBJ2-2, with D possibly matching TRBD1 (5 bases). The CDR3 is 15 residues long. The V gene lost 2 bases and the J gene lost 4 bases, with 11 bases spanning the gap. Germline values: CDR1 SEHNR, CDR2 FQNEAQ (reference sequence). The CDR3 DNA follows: TGTGCCAGCAGCTTAAAGGGGCGATCCACCGGGGAGCTGTTTTTT. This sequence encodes CASSLKGRSTGELFF.

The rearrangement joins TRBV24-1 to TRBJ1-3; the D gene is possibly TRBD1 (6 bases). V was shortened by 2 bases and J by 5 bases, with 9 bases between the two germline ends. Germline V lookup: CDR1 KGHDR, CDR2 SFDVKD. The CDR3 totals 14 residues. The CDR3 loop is CATSDSGQRNTIYF. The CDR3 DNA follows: TGTGCCACCAGTGATTCAGGACAGCGAAACACCATATATTTT.

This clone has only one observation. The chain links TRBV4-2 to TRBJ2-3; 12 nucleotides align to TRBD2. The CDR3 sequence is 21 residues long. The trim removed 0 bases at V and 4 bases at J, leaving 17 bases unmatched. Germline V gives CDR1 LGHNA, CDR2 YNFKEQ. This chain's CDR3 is CASSQEERPLLAGGLADTQYF. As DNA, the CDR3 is TGTGCCAGCAGCCAAGAAGAGAGGCCTCTGCTAGCGGGGGGGCTCGCAGATACGCAGTATTTT.

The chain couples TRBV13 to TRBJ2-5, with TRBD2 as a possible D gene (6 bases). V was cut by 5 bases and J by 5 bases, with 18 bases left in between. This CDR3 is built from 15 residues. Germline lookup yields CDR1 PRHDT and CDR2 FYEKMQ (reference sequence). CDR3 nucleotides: TGTGCCAGCAGCCCAGCCCCGGCGGCGGGGGAGACCCAGTACTTC. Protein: CASSPAPAAGETQYF.

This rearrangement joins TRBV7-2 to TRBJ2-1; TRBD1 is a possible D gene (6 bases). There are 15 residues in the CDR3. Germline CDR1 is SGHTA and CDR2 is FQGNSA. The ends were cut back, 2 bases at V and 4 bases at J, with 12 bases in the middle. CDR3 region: CASSLLAGAYNEQFF. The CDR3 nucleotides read TGTGCCAGCAGCTTATTGGCAGGGGCTTACAATGAGCAGTTCTTC.

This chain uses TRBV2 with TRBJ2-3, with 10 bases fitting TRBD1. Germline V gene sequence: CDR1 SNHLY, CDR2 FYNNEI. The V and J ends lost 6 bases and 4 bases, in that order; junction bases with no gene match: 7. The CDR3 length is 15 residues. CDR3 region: CASSADRGRADTQYF. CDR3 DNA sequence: TGTGCCAGCAGCGCCGACAGGGGGCGGGCAGATACGCAGTATTTT. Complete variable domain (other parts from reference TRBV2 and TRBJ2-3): EPEVTQTPSHQVTQMGQEVILRCVPISNHLYFYWYRQILGQKVEFLVSFYNNEISEKSEIFDDQFSVERPDGSNFTLKIRSTKLEDSAMYFCASSADRGRADTQYFGPGTRLTVL.

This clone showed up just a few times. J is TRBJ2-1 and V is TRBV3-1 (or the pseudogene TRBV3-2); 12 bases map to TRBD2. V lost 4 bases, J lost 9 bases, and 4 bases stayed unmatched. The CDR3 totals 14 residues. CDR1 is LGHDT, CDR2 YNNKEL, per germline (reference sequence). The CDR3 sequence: CASSPSGGALEQFF. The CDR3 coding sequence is TGTGCCAGCAGCCCTAGCGGGGGGGCTCTTGAGCAGTTCTTC.

CDR3 DNA sequence: TGTGCCACCACTACAGGGTATGAAAAACTGTTTTTT. Translated, it gives CATTTGYEKLFF. The chain uses TRBV28 and TRBJ1-4; D is perhaps TRBD1 (6 bases). Looked up from germline, CDR1 is MDHEN and CDR2 is SYDVKM. This CDR3 is 12 amino acids long. Trimming pared 10 bases from V and 6 bases from J, leaving 12 bases between.

DNA of the CDR3: TGTGCCAGCAGTAACATAGGACAGGGGGCATGGGGCTACACCTTC. The encoded protein is CASSNIGQGAWGYTF. The rearrangement uses TRBV28 and TRBJ1-2; 11 nucleotides agree with TRBD1. CDR1 MDHEN and CDR2 SYDVKM come from the germline V gene. V gave up 5 bases and J gave up 8 bases; unmatched junction bases: 10. The CDR3 sequence is 15 residues long.

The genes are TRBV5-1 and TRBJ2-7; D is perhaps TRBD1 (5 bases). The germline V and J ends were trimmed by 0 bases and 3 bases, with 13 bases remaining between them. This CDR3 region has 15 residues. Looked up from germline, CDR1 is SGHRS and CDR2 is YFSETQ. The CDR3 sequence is CASSLGGGFVYEQYF. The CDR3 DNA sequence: TGCGCCAGCAGCTTGGGGGGCGGCTTCGTCTACGAGCAGTACTTC.

The CDR3 sequence is CASSYSRGSGEKLFF. DNA for the CDR3: TGTGCCAGCAGTTACTCGAGGGGGTCCGGGGAAAAACTGTTTTTT. The V gene is TRBV6-5, the J gene TRBJ1-4; D perhaps matches TRBD1 (6 bases). Germline V gene lookup returns CDR1 MNHEY and CDR2 SVGAGI. The CDR3 is 15 residues long. V dropped 0 bases and J dropped 8 bases, with 13 bases sitting between them.

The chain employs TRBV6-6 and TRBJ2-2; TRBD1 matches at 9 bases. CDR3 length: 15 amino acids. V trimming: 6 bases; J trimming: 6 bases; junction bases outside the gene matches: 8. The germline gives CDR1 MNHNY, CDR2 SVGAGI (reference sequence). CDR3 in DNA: TGTGCCAGCAGACGACCTACAGGGGGCCCCGGGGAGCTGTTTTTT. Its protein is CASRRPTGGPGELFF.

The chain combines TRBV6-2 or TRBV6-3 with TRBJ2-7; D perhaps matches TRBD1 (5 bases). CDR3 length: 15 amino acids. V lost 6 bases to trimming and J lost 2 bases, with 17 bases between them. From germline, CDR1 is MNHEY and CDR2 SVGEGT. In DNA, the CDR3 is TGTGCCAGCAGCCAGCAGGTGGGGCAGACCTACGAGCAGTACTTC. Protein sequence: CASSQQVGQTYEQYF.

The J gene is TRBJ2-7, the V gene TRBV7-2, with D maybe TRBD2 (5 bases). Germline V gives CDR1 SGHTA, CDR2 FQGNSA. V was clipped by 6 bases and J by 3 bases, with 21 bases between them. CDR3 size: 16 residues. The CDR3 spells CASRTPSGSASYEQYF. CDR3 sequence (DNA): TGTGCCAGCAGAACCCCCTCAGGTAGCGCCAGCTACGAGCAGTACTTC. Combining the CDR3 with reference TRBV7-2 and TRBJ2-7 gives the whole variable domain GAGVSQSPSNKVTEKGKDVELRCDPISGHTALYWYRQSLGQGLEFLIYFQGNSAPDKSGLPSDRFSAERTGGSVSTLTIQRTQQEDSAVYLCASRTPSGSASYEQYFGPGTRLTVT.

CDR3 region: CASSSQGTGTEAFF. Here the CDR3 DNA reads TGTGCCAGCAGCTCCCAGGGGACGGGCACTGAAGCTTTCTTT. The chain links TRBV7-3 to TRBJ1-1; weak D call: TRBD1 (6 bases). CDR3 length: 14 residues. Germline CDR1 and CDR2: SGHTA and FQGTGA. V lost 4 bases and J lost 4, with 13 bases in between.

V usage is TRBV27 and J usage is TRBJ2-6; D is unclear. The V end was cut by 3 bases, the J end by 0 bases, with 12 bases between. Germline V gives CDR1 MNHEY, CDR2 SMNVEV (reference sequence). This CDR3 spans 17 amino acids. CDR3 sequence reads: CASSFARLNSGANVLTF. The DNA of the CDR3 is TGTGCCAGCAGTTTTGCTAGGTTAAACTCTGGGGCCAACGTCCTGACTTTC.

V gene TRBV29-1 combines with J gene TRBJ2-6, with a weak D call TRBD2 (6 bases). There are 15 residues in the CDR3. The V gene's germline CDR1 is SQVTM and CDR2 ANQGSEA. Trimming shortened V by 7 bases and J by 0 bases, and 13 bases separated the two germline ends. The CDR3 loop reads CSAGLGVSGANVLTF. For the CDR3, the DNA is TGCAGCGCGGGACTCGGGGTCTCTGGGGCCAACGTCCTGACTTTC.

CDR3 loop: CASSKRPASHEQYF. CDR3 coding DNA: TGTGCCAGCAGCAAGCGCCCAGCGTCCCACGAGCAGTACTTC. The chain carries TRBV21-1 and TRBJ2-7; the table gives TRBD2 as D, unverified against the DNA. TRBV21-1 is shown as a pseudogene. This CDR3 contains 14 residues.

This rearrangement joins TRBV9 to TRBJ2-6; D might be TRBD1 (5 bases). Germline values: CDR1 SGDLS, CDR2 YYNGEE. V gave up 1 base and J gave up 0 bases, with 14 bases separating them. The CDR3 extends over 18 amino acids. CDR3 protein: CASSVYEQVFSGANVLTF. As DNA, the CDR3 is TGTGCCAGCAGCGTATACGAACAGGTTTTCTCTGGGGCCAACGTCCTGACTTTC.